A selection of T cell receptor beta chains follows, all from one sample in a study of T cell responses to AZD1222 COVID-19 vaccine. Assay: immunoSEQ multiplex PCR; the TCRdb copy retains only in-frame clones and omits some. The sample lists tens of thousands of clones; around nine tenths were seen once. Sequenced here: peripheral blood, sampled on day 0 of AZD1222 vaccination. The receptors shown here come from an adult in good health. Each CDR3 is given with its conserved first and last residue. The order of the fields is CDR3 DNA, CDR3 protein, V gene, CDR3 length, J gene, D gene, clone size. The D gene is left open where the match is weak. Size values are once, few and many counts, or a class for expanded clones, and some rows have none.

DNA: TGTGCCAGCACGAGGGGGACAGGGGGTCATTTGAACACCGGGGAGCTGTTTTTT
CDR3: CASTRGTGGHLNTGELFF
V: TRBV27
length: 18
J: TRBJ2-2
D: TRBD1
size: -

DNA: TGTGCCAGCAGCCAAGTGGGCAGGGCTGCTGAGCAGTTCTTC
CDR3: CASSQVGRAAEQFF
V: TRBV3-1/TRBV3-2
length: 14
J: TRBJ2-1
D: -
size: -

DNA: TGTGCCTGGAGTGTTCAGGGATCCACTGAAGCTTTCTTT
CDR3: CAWSVQGSTEAFF
V: TRBV30
length: 13
J: TRBJ1-1
D: -
size: -

DNA: TGTGCCAGCAGTGAACGGTTCTACGAGCAGTACTTC
CDR3: CASSERFYEQYF
V: TRBV2
length: 12
J: TRBJ2-7
D: -
size: -

DNA: TGTGCCAGCATCCGAACAGGGGGCCTGAACACTGAAGCTTTCTTT
CDR3: CASIRTGGLNTEAFF
V: TRBV6-5
length: 15
J: TRBJ1-1
D: TRBD1
size: once

DNA: TGTGCCAGCAGCCTGCCTATTTATAGCGGGGGGTACACAGATACGCAGTATTTT
CDR3: CASSLPIYSGGYTDTQYF
V: TRBV7-8
length: 18
J: TRBJ2-3
D: TRBD2
size: -

DNA: TGTGCCAGCAGTGGGCCGAACACTGAAGCTTTCTTT
CDR3: CASSGPNTEAFF
V: TRBV12-3/TRBV12-4
length: 12
J: TRBJ1-1
D: -
size: -

DNA: TGTGCCAGCAGCCTAGACAGGGTTTATGGCTACACCTTC
CDR3: CASSLDRVYGYTF
V: TRBV12-3/TRBV12-4
length: 13
J: TRBJ1-2
D: TRBD1
size: -

DNA: TGTGCCAGCAGCCCGAGCGAGGACAGGGAAGTAAGCGCGGTCCAGTACTTC
CDR3: CASSPSEDREVSAVQYF
V: TRBV7-9
length: 17
J: TRBJ2-5
D: TRBD1
size: -

DNA: TGTGCCAGCTCACGAGAAATTCGACAGGGAAGCAATCAGCCCCAGCATTTT
CDR3: CASSREIRQGSNQPQHF
V: TRBV18
length: 17
J: TRBJ1-5
D: TRBD1
size: -

DNA: TGTGCCAGCAGTGAGGGAGGGGTAAGCACAGATACGCAGTATTTT
CDR3: CASSEGGVSTDTQYF
V: TRBV6-1
length: 15
J: TRBJ2-3
D: TRBD2
size: -

DNA: TGTGCCATCAGTGAGGCCGGGACAGGGGGCTTTGAAAAACTGTTTTTT
CDR3: CAISEAGTGGFEKLFF
V: TRBV10-3
length: 16
J: TRBJ1-4
D: TRBD1
size: -

DNA: TGTGCCAGCTCAAATTTCCAGGGGCAGTCTGGCACCGGGGAGCTGTTTTTT
CDR3: CASSNFQGQSGTGELFF
V: TRBV18
length: 17
J: TRBJ2-2
D: -
size: -

DNA: TGTGCCAGCAGTCCCCGGGACAGGACCTACGAGCAGTACTTC
CDR3: CASSPRDRTYEQYF
V: TRBV6-6
length: 14
J: TRBJ2-7
D: TRBD1
size: -

DNA: TGCGCCAGCAGCTTCGGACAGGGTGGTGGCTACACCTTC
CDR3: CASSFGQGGGYTF
V: TRBV5-1
length: 13
J: TRBJ1-2
D: TRBD1
size: -

DNA: TGTGCCAGCAGCCATGCTGACAGGGGCAATCAGCCCCAGCATTTT
CDR3: CASSHADRGNQPQHF
V: TRBV3-1/TRBV3-2
length: 15
J: TRBJ1-5
D: TRBD1
size: few

DNA: TGTGCCAGCAGTTCGGGGGACACCGGGGAGCTGTTTTTT
CDR3: CASSSGDTGELFF
V: TRBV6-2/TRBV6-3
length: 13
J: TRBJ2-2
D: -
size: -

DNA: TGCAGCGTTAGTTTAGGGAACACCGGGGAGCTGTTTTTT
CDR3: CSVSLGNTGELFF
V: TRBV29-1
length: 13
J: TRBJ2-2
D: -
size: -

DNA: TGTGCCAGCAGCTTAGTGGCGGGGCCATACAATGAGCAGTTCTTC
CDR3: CASSLVAGPYNEQFF
V: TRBV11-2
length: 15
J: TRBJ2-1
D: -
size: -

DNA: TGTGCCAGCCGTTGGGGGTCGGGCTACGAGCAGTACTTC
CDR3: CASRWGSGYEQYF
V: TRBV28
length: 13
J: TRBJ2-7
D: -
size: -

DNA: TGTGCCAGCAGCTTACGACAGGGGTATGGCTACACCTTC
CDR3: CASSLRQGYGYTF
V: TRBV7-9
length: 13
J: TRBJ1-2
D: TRBD1
size: once

DNA: TGTGCCAGCAGCTACAGCGGACGGGTGAACACTGAAGCTTTCTTT
CDR3: CASSYSGRVNTEAFF
V: TRBV7-2
length: 15
J: TRBJ1-1
D: -
size: -

DNA: TGTGCCAGCAGCCCACGGGACTTACTCACGAGCTCCTATAATTCACCCCTCCACTTT
CDR3: CASSPRDLLTSSYNSPLHF
V: TRBV7-9
length: 19
J: TRBJ1-6
D: -
size: -

DNA: TGTGCCAGCAGTTATCTACAAGGGACAAGCGGCTACACCTTC
CDR3: CASSYLQGTSGYTF
V: TRBV27
length: 14
J: TRBJ1-2
D: -
size: -

DNA: TGTGCCAGCAGCAAGCCCGGGACAGGGGACGAAAAACTGTTTTTT
CDR3: CASSKPGTGDEKLFF
V: TRBV5-4
length: 15
J: TRBJ1-4
D: TRBD1
size: -

DNA: TGCGCCAGCAGCTTGGAGACAGGGTCCGGGGCCAACGTCCTGACTTTC
CDR3: CASSLETGSGANVLTF
V: TRBV5-1
length: 16
J: TRBJ2-6
D: TRBD1
size: -

DNA: TGTGCCAGCTCACCAGGCTTCGGGGAGGGCTACGAGCAGTACTTC
CDR3: CASSPGFGEGYEQYF
V: TRBV18
length: 15
J: TRBJ2-7
D: TRBD2
size: few

DNA: TGTGCCAGCAAACTCAGGGGCGATCAGCCCCAGCATTTT
CDR3: CASKLRGDQPQHF
V: TRBV27
length: 13
J: TRBJ1-5
D: -
size: -

DNA: TGTGCCAGCAGTGAAGGAACGAGGGGTGAAGCTTTCTTT
CDR3: CASSEGTRGEAFF
V: TRBV6-1
length: 13
J: TRBJ1-1
D: -
size: -

DNA: TGCGCCAGCAGCCAAGATGGGACAGGGGATTCCTACGAGCAGTACTTC
CDR3: CASSQDGTGDSYEQYF
V: TRBV4-3
length: 16
J: TRBJ2-7
D: TRBD1
size: once

DNA: TGTGCCAGCAGCGCGGGACAGGGTATCCGCTCTGGAAACACCATATATTTT
CDR3: CASSAGQGIRSGNTIYF
V: TRBV2
length: 17
J: TRBJ1-3
D: TRBD1
size: -

DNA: TGTGCCAGCAGTCTAGACTCCTACGAGCAGTACTTC
CDR3: CASSLDSYEQYF
V: TRBV2
length: 12
J: TRBJ2-7
D: -
size: -

DNA: TGTGCCAGCACTCCTCCGAGGGGGTTCACTGAAGCTTTCTTT
CDR3: CASTPPRGFTEAFF
V: TRBV9
length: 14
J: TRBJ1-1
D: -
size: once

DNA: TGTGCCAGTAGTATATGGACAGGGGGCTATGGCTACACCTTC
CDR3: CASSIWTGGYGYTF
V: TRBV19
length: 14
J: TRBJ1-2
D: TRBD1
size: -

DNA: TGCGCCAGCAGCTCTCGGACAGGGGGCGGGAGTTCACCCCTCCACTTT
CDR3: CASSSRTGGGSSPLHF
V: TRBV5-1
length: 16
J: TRBJ1-6
D: TRBD1
size: once

DNA: TGTGCCAGCAGCTTAGACGGTTACAATGAGCAGTTCTTC
CDR3: CASSLDGYNEQFF
V: TRBV7-2
length: 13
J: TRBJ2-1
D: -
size: -

DNA: TGTGCCAGCTCACCCCAGGGACGGTTGAACACTGAAGCTTTCTTT
CDR3: CASSPQGRLNTEAFF
V: TRBV18
length: 15
J: TRBJ1-1
D: -
size: -

DNA: TGCGCCAGCAGCCAAGACCCTCAAGCGGGGTCCTACAATGAGCAGTTCTTC
CDR3: CASSQDPQAGSYNEQFF
V: TRBV4-1
length: 17
J: TRBJ2-1
D: TRBD2
size: -

DNA: TGTGCCAGCAGCTTAGCGGTTTCAGGGTATCTCGATGGCTACACCTTC
CDR3: CASSLAVSGYLDGYTF
V: TRBV7-6
length: 16
J: TRBJ1-2
D: -
size: -

DNA: TGTGCCGGACAGGGGACGAACACCGGGGAGCTGTTTTTT
CDR3: CAGQGTNTGELFF
V: TRBV7-8
length: 13
J: TRBJ2-2
D: TRBD1
size: few